This T cell receptor beta chain stems from a study of vaccination and CD4 T cells after COVID-19. Looking at the study overall: Sampling post-COVID took place a median about 95 days after diagnosis (range 35 to 161).

As to this clonotype: Its target is unknown.

The study sequenced cultured CD4+ T cell DNA using the Oncomine TCR Beta short-read assay. MiXCR, run by TCRdb on the PCR reads, gives a single entry per CDR3 protein. This table holds 4,500 to 5,000 distinct CDR3 sequences, approximately 59% found once. Treatment given: roughly 11-day PBMC culture with coronavirus spike peptide pools or control peptides (ViraFEST assay). Those CD4+ T cells from the unexposed donor predate the COVID-19 pandemic (2011-2018). Culture of fewer than 2.5 million PBMCs per well took place with 10 IU/ml IL-2 and roughly 10 ug/ml peptide pools. On day 3 and again on day 7, fresh IL-2 medium was used to replace half the medium. The ends were cut back, 4 bases at V and 1 base at J, with 9 bases in the middle. The germline V gene has CDR1 SGHDT and CDR2 YYEEEE. The CDR3 sequence is 14 residues long.

The chain joins TRBV5-6 to TRBJ1-5; unclear D gene. This sequence originates from a human donor in good health. The specimen was CD4+ T cells from blood, cultured in vitro. The CDR3 loop reads CASSETGSNQPQHF. CDR3 sequence (DNA): TGTGCCAGCAGCGAGACCGGCAGCAATCAGCCCCAGCATTTT.